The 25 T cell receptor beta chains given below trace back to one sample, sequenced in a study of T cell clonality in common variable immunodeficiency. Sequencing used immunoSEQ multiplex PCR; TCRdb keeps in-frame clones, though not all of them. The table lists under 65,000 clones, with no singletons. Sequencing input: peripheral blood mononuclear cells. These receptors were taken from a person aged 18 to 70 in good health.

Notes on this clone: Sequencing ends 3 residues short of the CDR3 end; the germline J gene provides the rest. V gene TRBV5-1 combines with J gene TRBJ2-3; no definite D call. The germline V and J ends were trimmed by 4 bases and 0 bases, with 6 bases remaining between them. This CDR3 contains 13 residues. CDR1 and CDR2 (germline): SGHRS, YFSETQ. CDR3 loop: CASSEGSTDTQYF. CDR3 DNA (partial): TGCGCCAGCAGCGAAGGGAGCACAGATACG.

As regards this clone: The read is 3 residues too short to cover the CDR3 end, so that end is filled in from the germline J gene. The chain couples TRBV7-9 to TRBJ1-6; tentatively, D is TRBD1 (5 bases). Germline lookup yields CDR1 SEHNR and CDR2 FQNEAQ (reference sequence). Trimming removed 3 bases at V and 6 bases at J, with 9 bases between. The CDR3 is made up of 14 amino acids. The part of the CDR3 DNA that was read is TGTGCCAGCAGCTTCTCGGGGGTTAATTCACCC. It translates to CASSFSGVNSP. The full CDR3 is CASSFSGVNSPLHF.

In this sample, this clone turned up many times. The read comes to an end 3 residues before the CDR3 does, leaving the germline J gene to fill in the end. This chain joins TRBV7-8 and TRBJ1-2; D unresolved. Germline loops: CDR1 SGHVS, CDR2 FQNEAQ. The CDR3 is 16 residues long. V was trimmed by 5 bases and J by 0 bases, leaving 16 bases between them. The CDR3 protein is CASSATYGSSNYGYTF. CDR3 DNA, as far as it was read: TGTGCCAGCAGCGCGACTTATGGGTCCTCTAACTATGGC.

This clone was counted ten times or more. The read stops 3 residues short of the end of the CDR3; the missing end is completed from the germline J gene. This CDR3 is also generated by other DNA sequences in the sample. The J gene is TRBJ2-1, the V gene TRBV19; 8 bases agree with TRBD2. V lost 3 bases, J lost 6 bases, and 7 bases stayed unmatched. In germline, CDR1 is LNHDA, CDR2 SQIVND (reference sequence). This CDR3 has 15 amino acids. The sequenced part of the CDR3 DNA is TGTGCCAGTAGTATTTATTTTGGGACTAGCAATGAG. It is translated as CASSIYFGTSNE. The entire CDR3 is CASSIYFGTSNEQFF. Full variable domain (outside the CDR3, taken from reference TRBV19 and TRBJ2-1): DGGITQSPKYLFRKEGQNVTLSCEQNLNHDAMYWYRQDPGQGLRLIYYSQIVNDFQKGDIAEGYSVSREKKESFPLTVTSAQKNPTAFYLCASSIYFGTSNEQFFGPGTRLTVL.

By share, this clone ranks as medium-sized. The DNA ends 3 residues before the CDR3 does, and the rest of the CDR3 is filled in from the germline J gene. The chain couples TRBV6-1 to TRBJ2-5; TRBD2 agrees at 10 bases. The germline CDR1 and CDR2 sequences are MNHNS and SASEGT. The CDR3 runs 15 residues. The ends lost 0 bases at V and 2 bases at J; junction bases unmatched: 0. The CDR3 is CASSEAAGGQETQYF. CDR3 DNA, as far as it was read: TGTGCCAGCAGTGAAGCAGCGGGGGGGCAAGAGACC.

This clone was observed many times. The DNA read from the CDR3 is TGTGCCATCAGTGAGTCTCAGGGTTTCTACAATGAG. Translation: CAISESQGFYNE. In full, the CDR3 is CAISESQGFYNEQFF. The V call is TRBV10-3, the J call TRBJ2-1; a possible D gene is TRBD1 (5 bases). The read terminates 3 residues ahead of where the CDR3 ends, so the germline J gene completes it. CDR1 and CDR2 (germline): ENHRY, SYGVKD. There are 15 residues in the CDR3. V was trimmed by 0 bases and J by 3 bases, leaving 9 bases between them.

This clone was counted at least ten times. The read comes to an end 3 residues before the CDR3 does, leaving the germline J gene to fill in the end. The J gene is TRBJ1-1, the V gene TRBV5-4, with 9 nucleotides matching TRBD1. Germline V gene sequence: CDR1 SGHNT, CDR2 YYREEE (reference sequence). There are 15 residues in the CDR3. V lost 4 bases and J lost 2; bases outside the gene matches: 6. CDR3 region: CASSGGQGSNTEAFF. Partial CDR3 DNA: TGTGCCAGCAGCGGGGGACAGGGATCCAACACTGAA.

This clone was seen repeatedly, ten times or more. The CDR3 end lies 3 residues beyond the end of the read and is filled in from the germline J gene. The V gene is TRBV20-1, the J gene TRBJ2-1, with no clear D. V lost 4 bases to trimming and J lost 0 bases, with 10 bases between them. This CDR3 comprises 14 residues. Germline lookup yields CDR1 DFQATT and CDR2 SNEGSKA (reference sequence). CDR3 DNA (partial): TGCAGTGCTACGGTCTTAAGCTCCTACAATGAG. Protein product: CSATVLSSYNE. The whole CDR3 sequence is CSATVLSSYNEQFF.

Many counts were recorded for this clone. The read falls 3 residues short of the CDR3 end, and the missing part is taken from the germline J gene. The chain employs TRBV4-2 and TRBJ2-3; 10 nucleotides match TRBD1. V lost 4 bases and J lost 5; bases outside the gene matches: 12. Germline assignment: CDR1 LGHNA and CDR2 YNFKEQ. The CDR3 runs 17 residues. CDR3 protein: CASSLYGTGVREDTQYF. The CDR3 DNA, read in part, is TGTGCCAGCAGCCTCTACGGGACAGGGGTTCGTGAAGATACG.

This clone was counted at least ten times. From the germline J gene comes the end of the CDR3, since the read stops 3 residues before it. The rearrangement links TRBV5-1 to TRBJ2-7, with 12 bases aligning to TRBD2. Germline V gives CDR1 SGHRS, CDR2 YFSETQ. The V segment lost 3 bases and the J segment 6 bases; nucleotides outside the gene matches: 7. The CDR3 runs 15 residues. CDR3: CASSSRLAGAGEQYF. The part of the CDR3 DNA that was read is TGCGCCAGCAGCTCTCGACTAGCGGGAGCAGGCGAG. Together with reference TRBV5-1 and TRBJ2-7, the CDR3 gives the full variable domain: KAGVTQTPRYLIKTRGQQVTLSCSPISGHRSVSWYQQTPGQGLQFLFEYFSETQRNKGNFPGRFSGRQFSNSRSEMNVSTLELGDSALYLCASSSRLAGAGEQYFGPGTRLTVT.

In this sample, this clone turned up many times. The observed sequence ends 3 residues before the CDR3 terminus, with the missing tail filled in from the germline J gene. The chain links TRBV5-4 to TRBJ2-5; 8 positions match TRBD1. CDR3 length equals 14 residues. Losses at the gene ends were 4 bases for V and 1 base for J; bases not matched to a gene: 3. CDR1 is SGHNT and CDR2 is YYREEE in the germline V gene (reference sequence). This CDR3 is CASSVGQAQETQYF. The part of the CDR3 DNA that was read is TGTGCCAGCAGCGTGGGACAGGCCCAAGAGACC. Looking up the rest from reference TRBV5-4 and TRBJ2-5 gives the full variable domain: ETGVTQSPTHLIKTRGQQVTLRCSSQSGHNTVSWYQQALGQGPQFIFQYYREEENGRGNFPPRFSGLQFPNYSSELNVNALELDDSALYLCASSVGQAQETQYFGPGTRLLVL.

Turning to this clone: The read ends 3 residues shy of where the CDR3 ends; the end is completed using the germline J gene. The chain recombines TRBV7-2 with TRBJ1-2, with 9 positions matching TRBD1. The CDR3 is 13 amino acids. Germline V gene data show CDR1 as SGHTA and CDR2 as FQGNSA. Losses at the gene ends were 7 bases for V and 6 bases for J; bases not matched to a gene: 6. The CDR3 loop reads CASTLQGADGYTF. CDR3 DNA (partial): TGTGCCAGCACACTACAGGGGGCGGATGGC.

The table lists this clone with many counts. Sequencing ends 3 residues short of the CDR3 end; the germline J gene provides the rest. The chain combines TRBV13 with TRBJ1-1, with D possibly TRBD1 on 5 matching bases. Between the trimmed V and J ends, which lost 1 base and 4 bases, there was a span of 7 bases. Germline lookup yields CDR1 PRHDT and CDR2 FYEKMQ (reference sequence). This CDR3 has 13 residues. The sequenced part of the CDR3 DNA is TGTGCCAGCAGCTTAGCCAGGGTCACTGAA. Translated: CASSLARVTE. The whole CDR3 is CASSLARVTEAFF.

The DNA read from the CDR3 is TGTGCCAGCTACCCCTCCGGACAGGGAGGCGATCAGCCG. The encoded protein is CASYPSGQGGDQP. The full CDR3 reads CASYPSGQGGDQPQYF. The chain has TRBV6-2 or TRBV6-3 and TRBJ2-3; 8 bases align to TRBD1. From the germline J gene comes the end of the CDR3, since the read stops 3 residues before it. CDR1 MNHEY and CDR2 SVGEGT come from the germline V gene. The CDR3 contains 16 residues.

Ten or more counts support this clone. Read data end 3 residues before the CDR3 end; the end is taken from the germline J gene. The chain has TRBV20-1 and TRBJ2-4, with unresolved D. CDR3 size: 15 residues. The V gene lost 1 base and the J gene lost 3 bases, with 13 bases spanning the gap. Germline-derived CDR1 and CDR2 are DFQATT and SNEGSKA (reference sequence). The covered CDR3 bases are TGCAGTGCTAGAGGGCCGGGTAATTTCAAAAACATT. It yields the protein CSARGPGNFKNI. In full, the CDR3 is CSARGPGNFKNIQYF.

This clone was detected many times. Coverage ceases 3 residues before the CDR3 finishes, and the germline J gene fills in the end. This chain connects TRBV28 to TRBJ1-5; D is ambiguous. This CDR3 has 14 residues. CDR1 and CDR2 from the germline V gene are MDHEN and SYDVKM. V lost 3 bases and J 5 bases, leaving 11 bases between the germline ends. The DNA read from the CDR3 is TGTGCCAGCAGTTTTGGGCAGCATTATCAGCCC. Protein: CASSFGQHYQP. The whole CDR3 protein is CASSFGQHYQPQHF.

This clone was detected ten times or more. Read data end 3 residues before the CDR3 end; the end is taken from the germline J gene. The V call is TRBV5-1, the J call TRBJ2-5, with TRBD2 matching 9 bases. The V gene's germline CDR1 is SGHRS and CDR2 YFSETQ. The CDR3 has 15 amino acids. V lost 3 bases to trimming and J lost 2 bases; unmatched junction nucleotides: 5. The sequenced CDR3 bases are TGCGCCAGCAGCTACACTGCGGGGGGGCAAGAGACC. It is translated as CASSYTAGGQET. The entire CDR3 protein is CASSYTAGGQETQYF.

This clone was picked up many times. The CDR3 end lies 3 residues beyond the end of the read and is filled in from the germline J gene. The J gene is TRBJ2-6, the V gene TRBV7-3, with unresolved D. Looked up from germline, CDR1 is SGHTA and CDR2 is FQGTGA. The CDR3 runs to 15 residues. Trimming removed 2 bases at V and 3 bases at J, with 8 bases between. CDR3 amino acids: CASSLFAGGANVLTF. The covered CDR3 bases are TGTGCCAGCAGCTTATTTGCCGGTGGGGCCAACGTC.

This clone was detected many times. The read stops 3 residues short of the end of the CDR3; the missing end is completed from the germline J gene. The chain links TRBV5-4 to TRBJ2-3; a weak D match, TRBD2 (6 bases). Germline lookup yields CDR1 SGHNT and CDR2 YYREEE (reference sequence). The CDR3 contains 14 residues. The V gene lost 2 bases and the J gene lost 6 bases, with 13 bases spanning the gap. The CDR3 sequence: CASSLTGAADTQYF. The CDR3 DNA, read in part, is TGTGCCAGCAGCTTAACGGGAGCGGCTGATACG.

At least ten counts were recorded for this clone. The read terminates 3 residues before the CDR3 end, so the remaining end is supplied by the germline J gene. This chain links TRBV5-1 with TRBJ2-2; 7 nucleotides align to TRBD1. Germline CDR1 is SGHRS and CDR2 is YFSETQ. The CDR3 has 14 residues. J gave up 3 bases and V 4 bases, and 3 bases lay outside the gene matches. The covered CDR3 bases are TGCGCCAGCAGCCCGGGACAGTACACCGGGGAG. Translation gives CASSPGQYTGE. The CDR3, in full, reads CASSPGQYTGELFF.

The CDR3: CASSNYRGKDTEAFF. Incomplete CDR3 DNA: TGTGCCAGTAGTAACTACAGGGGTAAGGACACTGAA. The chain is built from TRBV19 and TRBJ1-1, with 7 nucleotides matching TRBD1. The observed sequence ends 3 residues before the CDR3 terminus, with the missing tail filled in from the germline J gene. The CDR3 spans 15 residues. V trimming: 4 bases; J trimming: 3 bases; junction bases outside the gene matches: 8. Germline V gene data show CDR1 as LNHDA and CDR2 as SQIVND (reference sequence).

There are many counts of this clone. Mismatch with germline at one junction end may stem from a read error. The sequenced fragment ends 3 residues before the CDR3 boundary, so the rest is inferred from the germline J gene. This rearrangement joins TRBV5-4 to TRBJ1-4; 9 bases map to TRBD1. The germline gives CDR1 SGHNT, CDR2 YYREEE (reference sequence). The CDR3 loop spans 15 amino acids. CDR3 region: CTSSLGGTGNEKLFF. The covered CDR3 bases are TGTACCAGCAGCCTGGGTGGGACAGGGAATGAAAAA.

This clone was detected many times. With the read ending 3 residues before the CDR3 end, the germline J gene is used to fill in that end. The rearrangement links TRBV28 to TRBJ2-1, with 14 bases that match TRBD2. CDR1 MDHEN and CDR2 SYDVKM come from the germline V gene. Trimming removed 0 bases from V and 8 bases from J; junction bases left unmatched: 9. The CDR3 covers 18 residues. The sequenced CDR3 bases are TGTGCCAGCAGTTTATGGACTAGCGGGGGGGCCCCGGATGATGAG. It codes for CASSLWTSGGAPDDE. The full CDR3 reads CASSLWTSGGAPDDEQFF.

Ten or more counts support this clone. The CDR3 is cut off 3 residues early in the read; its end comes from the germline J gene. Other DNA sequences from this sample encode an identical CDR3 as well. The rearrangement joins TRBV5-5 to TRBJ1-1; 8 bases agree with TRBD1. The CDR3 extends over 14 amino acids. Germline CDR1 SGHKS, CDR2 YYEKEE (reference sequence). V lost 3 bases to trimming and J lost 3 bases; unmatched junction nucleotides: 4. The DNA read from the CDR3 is TGTGCCAGCAGCTGGACAGGGAGGGACACTGAA. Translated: CASSWTGRDTE. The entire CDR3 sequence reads CASSWTGRDTEAFF.

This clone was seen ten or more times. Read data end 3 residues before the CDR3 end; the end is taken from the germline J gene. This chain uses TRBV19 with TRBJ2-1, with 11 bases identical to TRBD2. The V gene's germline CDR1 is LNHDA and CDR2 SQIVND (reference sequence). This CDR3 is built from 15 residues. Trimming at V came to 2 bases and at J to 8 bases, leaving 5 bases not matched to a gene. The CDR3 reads CASSIILAGGYEQFF. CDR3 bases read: TGTGCCAGTAGTATAATCCTAGCGGGGGGATATGAG.